The T cell receptor (beta chain) under discussion was sequenced for a study of blood T cell repertoires in COVID-19. Whole-study context: From T cells, B-cell-depleted T cells, or PBMCs came the material, which was cDNA or gDNA.

This CDR3 contains 15 residues. V shed 5 bases and J 0 bases; nucleotides not matched to a gene: 4. The germline gives CDR1 SSHAT, CDR2 FNYEAQ (reference sequence). Profiled with immunoSEQ multiplex PCR; TCRdb holds only in-frame clones, not every one. Of under 200,000 clones listed, around nine tenths are singletons. The TCR comes from a man between 18 and 35 years old with active or convalescent COVID-19. The specimen was peripheral blood. This chain uses TRBV7-7 with TRBJ1-3; 7 bases match TRBD1. CDR3 sequence: CASSPGTASGNTIYF. The CDR3 bases are TGTGCCAGCAGCCCCGGGACAGCCTCTGGAAACACCATATATTTT.